Given below is one T cell receptor (beta chain) in context. Methods used by the authors: Reference gene primer amplification gave estimated nucleated cell counts. Produced via immunoSEQ multiplex PCR; TCRdb's table is partial and in-frame only. The V and J calls and clone size come from that table; D and trimming were worked out from the DNA. This table has 150,000 or so clones, 82% appearing once. V dropped 3 bases and J dropped 1 base, with 10 bases sitting between them. The CDR3 length is 14 residues. Germline V gene lookup returns CDR1 SGHRS and CDR2 YFSETQ. These data are taken from a study of blood T cell repertoires in COVID-19. Study information: Spain, Italy and the United States supplied samples that represented acute and convalescent COVID-19. Sources were T cells, B-cell-depleted T cells, or PBMCs; the material itself was cDNA or gDNA.

The J gene is TRBJ2-5, the V gene TRBV5-1; possible D gene TRBD1, 5 bases. This TCR came from a woman aged 70-85 years with acute or convalescent COVID-19. Sequenced material: peripheral blood. Here the CDR3 DNA reads TGCGCCAGCAGCTCGCAGGGTCTCCAAGAGACCCAGTACTTC. Amino acid sequence: CASSSQGLQETQYF.